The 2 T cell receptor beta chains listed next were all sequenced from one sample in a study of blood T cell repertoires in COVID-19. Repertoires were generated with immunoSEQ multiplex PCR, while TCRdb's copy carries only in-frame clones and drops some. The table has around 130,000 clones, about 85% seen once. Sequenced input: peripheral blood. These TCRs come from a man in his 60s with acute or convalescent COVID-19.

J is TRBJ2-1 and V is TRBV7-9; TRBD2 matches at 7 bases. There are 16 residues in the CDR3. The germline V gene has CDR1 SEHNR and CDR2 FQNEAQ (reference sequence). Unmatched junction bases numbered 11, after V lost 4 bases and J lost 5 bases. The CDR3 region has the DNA TGTGCCAGCAGCTCATCTTGGGGAGGGCCAGACAATGAGCAGTTCTTC. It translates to CASSSSWGGPDNEQFF.

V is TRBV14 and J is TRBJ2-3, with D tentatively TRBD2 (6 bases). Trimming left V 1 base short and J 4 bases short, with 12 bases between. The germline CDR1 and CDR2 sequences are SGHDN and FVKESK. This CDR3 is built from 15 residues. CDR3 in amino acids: CASSQAGAWADTQYF. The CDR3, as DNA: TGTGCCAGCAGCCAAGCGGGAGCTTGGGCAGATACGCAGTATTTT.